This T cell receptor (beta chain) was profiled in a study of T cells expressing NK-cell markers. Study-level results: For a handful of donors, these clonotypes were likewise the leading ones in the CD3+CD56-NKG2C+ fraction.

After re-calling the 5' RACE reads, TCRdb lists one entry per CDR3 protein, DNA absent. Its table lists almost 450,000 distinct CDR3 sequences. Germline V gene sequence: CDR1 MRHNA, CDR2 SNTAGT. This CDR3 is built from 13 residues. As concerns this clonotype: Its matching antigen is unknown.

The chain employs TRBV6-4 and TRBJ1-1. The TCR originated in a woman aged 18 to 75 in good health. Sequencing used blood T cells: a sorted CD56 or NKG2C T cell subset, CD4+ or CD8+ T cells, or bulk PBMC T cells (not recorded which). The CDR3 here is CASSNRANTEAFF.